The 23 T cell receptor beta chains below were found in one sample sequenced in a study of blood T cells in healthy people across ages. Alongside a J-beta primer mix, a sample-barcoded 5' primer served in a second PCR lasting roughly 7 to 12 cycles. From the 5' RACE reads, TCRdb called clonotypes with MiXCR, one entry per CDR3 protein. Of around 1,800,000 distinct CDR3 sequences in the sample, about 39% are singletons; the top ten hold under 25%. The specimen sequenced was blood. The receptors were gathered from a human donor in good health.

This clonotype has just a few counts. V is TRBV7-9 and J is TRBJ2-7; 7 bases align to TRBD1. Germline V CDR1 and CDR2: SEHNR, FQNEAQ (reference sequence). The CDR3 totals 13 residues. V shed 9 bases and J 5 bases; nucleotides not matched to a gene: 10. CDR3 in DNA: TGTGCCAGTGACAGGGAGCTATCGGACGAGCAGTACTTC. Translation gives CASDRELSDEQYF.

This clonotype was observed at least ten times. The J gene is TRBJ2-5, the V gene TRBV4-3, with a weak D call TRBD1 (6 bases). Trimming pared 1 base from V and 5 bases from J, leaving 11 bases between. Per germline, CDR1 LGHNA and CDR2 YSLEER. This CDR3 spans 14 amino acids. The CDR3 coding sequence is TGCGCCAGCAGCCAAGCAGGGGACGGGGAGACCCAGTACTTC. It codes for CASSQAGDGETQYF.

The chain links TRBV30 to TRBJ2-7, with a weak D call TRBD1 (6 bases). The CDR3 runs to 17 residues. V was cut by 1 base and J by 2 bases, with 21 bases left in between. Per the germline V gene, CDR1 is GTSNPN and CDR2 is SVGIG (reference sequence). The CDR3 protein is CAWSEAVRGLPPYEQYF. CDR3 bases: TGTGCCTGGAGTGAGGCTGTCAGGGGTTTGCCTCCCTACGAGCAGTACTTC.

This clonotype was counted only a few times. CDR3 in amino acids: CASSNTGVDTEAFF. DNA for the CDR3: TGCGCCAGTAGCAACACAGGGGTGGACACTGAAGCTTTCTTT. This chain uses TRBV5-1 with TRBJ1-1; 7 bases line up with TRBD1. The CDR3 runs to 14 residues. After removal of 8 bases from V and 3 bases from J, the junction contained 10 bases not matched to a gene. Germline CDR1 is SGHRS and CDR2 is YFSETQ.

The chain combines TRBV4-1 with TRBJ2-2; D is ambiguous. The CDR3 covers 17 residues. Trimming shortened V by 1 base and J by 1 base, and 13 bases separated the two germline ends. The germline V gene encodes CDR1 MGHRA and CDR2 YSYEKL. Here the CDR3 DNA reads TGCGCCAGCAGCCAAGCTTCAGCCCGAATGAACACCGGGGAGCTGTTTTTT. Protein product: CASSQASARMNTGELFF.

The chain joins TRBV14 to TRBJ2-5; 11 bases are shared with TRBD1. The DNA end is more similar to TRBJ2-7, so the J call may be wrong. Germline CDR1 SGHDN, CDR2 FVKESK. The CDR3 length is 16 residues. DNA of the CDR3: TGTGCCAGCAGCTCTGTGCCCGGGACAGGGGGGTACGAGCAGTACTTC. This codes for CASSSVPGTGGYEQYF.

The CDR3 is CASSLAQNNSPLHF. The CDR3 nucleotides are TGTGCCAGCAGCTTAGCACAGAATAATTCACCCCTCCACTTT. The chain links TRBV7-2 to TRBJ1-6, with D uncertain. CDR3 length: 14 residues. The V gene lost 0 bases and the J gene lost 5 bases, with 5 bases spanning the gap. In germline, CDR1 is SGHTA, CDR2 FQGNSA.

This chain joins TRBV7-2 and TRBJ2-3; 10 nucleotides align to TRBD2. Germline CDR1 SGHTA, CDR2 FQGNSA. The trim removed 6 bases at V and 9 bases at J, leaving 3 bases unmatched. The CDR3 runs to 12 residues. Written as DNA, the CDR3 is TGTGCCAGCAGGAGCGGGGGGGGGACGCAGTATTTT. This codes for CASRSGGGTQYF.

J is TRBJ1-6 and V is TRBV7-2; 8 bases map to TRBD1. In germline, CDR1 is SGHTA, CDR2 FQGNSA. This CDR3 has 14 amino acids. The V and J ends lost 7 bases and 6 bases, in that order; junction bases with no gene match: 5. CDR3 loop: CASNSDRANSPLHF. For the CDR3, the DNA is TGTGCCAGCAACTCGGACAGGGCTAATTCACCCCTCCACTTT.

The chain employs TRBV2 and TRBJ2-1, with a tentative D call TRBD1 (5 bases). The germline CDR1 and CDR2 sequences are SNHLY and FYNNEI. The CDR3 consists of 12 residues. V lost 7 bases, J lost 3 bases, and 7 bases lay in between. The CDR3 DNA reads as TGTGCCAGCACCCAGGGCTACAATGAGCAGTTCTTC. Its protein product is CASTQGYNEQFF.

Turning to this clonotype: The junction does not match germline at one end; this may be a read error. This chain uses TRBV10-2 with TRBJ2-7; 7 nucleotides match TRBD1. CDR1 is WSHSY, CDR2 SAAADI, per germline. The CDR3 totals 13 residues. The CDR3 nucleotides are TGCGCCAGCAGGAGGGACAGAGTTTACGGGCAGTACTTC. It encodes CASRRDRVYGQYF.

This chain connects TRBV12-3 or TRBV12-4 to TRBJ2-3, with D possibly being TRBD2 (6 bases). The V end was cut by 6 bases, the J end by 1 base, with 14 bases between. There are 15 residues in the CDR3. The CDR3 DNA sequence: TGTGCCAGCAGCGAAAGACTAGAGGGCACAGATACGCAGTATTTT. Translating it yields CASSERLEGTDTQYF.

A few counts support this clonotype. In nucleotides, the CDR3 is TGTGCCACCAGTGACCAGGGACAGGGGGTGAAGGCAGATACGCAGTATTTT. Residues: CATSDQGQGVKADTQYF. This chain links TRBV24-1 with TRBJ2-3, with TRBD1 identical over 11 bases. Germline V CDR1 and CDR2: KGHDR, SFDVKD. J gave up 4 bases and V 4 bases, and 9 bases lay outside the gene matches. The CDR3 is 17 residues long.

V and J are TRBV5-1 and TRBJ2-3; 9 nucleotides align to TRBD2. V shed 0 bases, J shed 0 bases, and the junction held 5 bases outside the gene matches. The CDR3 is made up of 17 amino acids. The germline CDR1 and CDR2 sequences are SGHRS and YFSETQ. CDR3: CASSLGGGLASTDTQYF. The CDR3 bases are TGCGCCAGCAGCTTGGGTGGCGGACTAGCGAGCACAGATACGCAGTATTTT.

The V gene is TRBV20-1, the J gene TRBJ2-1; 9 bases agree with TRBD2. Germline V gene sequence: CDR1 DFQATT, CDR2 SNEGSKA (reference sequence). The CDR3 spans 16 residues. J was trimmed by 8 bases and V by 6 bases; bases with no gene match: 17. The CDR3 region has the DNA TGCAGTGCCCCGCGGTGGGGCCAGCGGGGGGTTCATGAGCAGTTCTTC. This encodes CSAPRWGQRGVHEQFF.

The chain couples TRBV20-1 to TRBJ2-1; D ambiguous. CDR1 and CDR2 (germline): DFQATT, SNEGSKA (reference sequence). The CDR3 length is 11 residues. V shed 4 bases and J shed 5 bases, with 6 bases lying between them. DNA of the CDR3: TGCAGTGCTACACACAACAATGAGCAGTTCTTC. Its protein is CSATHNNEQFF.

This clonotype appeared a few times. The genes are TRBV5-4 and TRBJ2-7; TRBD2 aligns across 8 bases. CDR1 is SGHNT, CDR2 YYREEE, per germline (reference sequence). V was pared by 3 bases and J by 5 bases, with 10 bases of the junction left unmatched. The CDR3 is 15 residues long. CDR3 DNA sequence: TGTGCCAGCAGCTACGATGCGGGGGGCCTAGACGAGCAGTACTTC. This gives the protein CASSYDAGGLDEQYF. Based on the CDR3 plus reference TRBV5-4 and TRBJ2-7, the full variable domain is ETGVTQSPTHLIKTRGQQVTLRCSSQSGHNTVSWYQQALGQGPQFIFQYYREEENGRGNFPPRFSGLQFPNYSSELNVNALELDDSALYLCASSYDAGGLDEQYFGPGTRLTVT.

V is TRBV25-1 and J is TRBJ2-7; D is perhaps TRBD2 (5 bases). Germline CDR1 and CDR2: MGHDK and SYGVNS. This CDR3 contains 17 residues. Trimming removed 5 bases from V and 2 bases from J, with 22 bases in between. Here the CDR3 DNA reads TGTGCCAGCAGTCGCGGGTTTCAAGGGAAAGAAGCCTACGAGCAGTACTTC. It is translated as CASSRGFQGKEAYEQYF.

With regard to this clonotype: Sequence at one end of the junction differs from germline and may be a read error. The genes are TRBV14 and TRBJ2-7; D is undetermined. The assigned J gene may be wrong: the sequence end matches TRBJ2-5 better. The CDR3 sequence is 11 residues long. The V gene's germline CDR1 is SGHDN and CDR2 FVKESK. CDR3 nucleotide sequence: TGTGCCGGCAGCCAAGGGGAGACCCAGTACTTC. Residues: CAGSQGETQYF.

This clonotype was recorded a few times. V is TRBV27 and J is TRBJ1-2, with D unresolved. CDR3 length: 15 amino acids. The V gene's germline CDR1 is MNHEY and CDR2 SMNVEV (reference sequence). V shed 5 bases and J shed 0 bases, with 13 bases lying between them. The CDR3 DNA sequence: TGTGCCAGCAGTGGGAGGTATCCAGCTAACTATGGCTACACCTTC. Residues: CASSGRYPANYGYTF.

The chain couples TRBV6-5 to TRBJ1-5; a weak D match, TRBD1 (6 bases). The CDR3 is 14 amino acids. Germline V gives CDR1 MNHEY, CDR2 SVGAGI. V was clipped by 7 bases and J by 6 bases, with 16 bases between them. The CDR3 spells CASMPQGTPQPQHF. The CDR3 DNA reads as TGTGCCAGCATGCCACAGGGAACCCCTCAGCCCCAGCATTTT.

The genes are TRBV13 and TRBJ2-7, with D possibly matching TRBD2 (5 bases). The V end lost 1 base, the J end lost 4 bases, and 11 bases lay between the germline ends. This CDR3 comprises 14 residues. Germline CDR1 reads PRHDT; CDR2 reads FYEKMQ (reference sequence). The CDR3 DNA reads as TGTGCCAGCAGCTTAGCGGGGATCGAATACGAGCAGTACTTC. Translated: CASSLAGIEYEQYF.

The chain is built from TRBV7-2 and TRBJ2-1; D is unresolved. Germline V gene lookup returns CDR1 SGHTA and CDR2 FQGNSA. V was pared by 2 bases and J by 0 bases, with 14 bases between. CDR3 size: 17 residues. The DNA for the CDR3 is TGTGCCAGCAGCTTACTTCTTGGTCTTTACTCCTACAATGAGCAGTTCTTC. As protein: CASSLLLGLYSYNEQFF.